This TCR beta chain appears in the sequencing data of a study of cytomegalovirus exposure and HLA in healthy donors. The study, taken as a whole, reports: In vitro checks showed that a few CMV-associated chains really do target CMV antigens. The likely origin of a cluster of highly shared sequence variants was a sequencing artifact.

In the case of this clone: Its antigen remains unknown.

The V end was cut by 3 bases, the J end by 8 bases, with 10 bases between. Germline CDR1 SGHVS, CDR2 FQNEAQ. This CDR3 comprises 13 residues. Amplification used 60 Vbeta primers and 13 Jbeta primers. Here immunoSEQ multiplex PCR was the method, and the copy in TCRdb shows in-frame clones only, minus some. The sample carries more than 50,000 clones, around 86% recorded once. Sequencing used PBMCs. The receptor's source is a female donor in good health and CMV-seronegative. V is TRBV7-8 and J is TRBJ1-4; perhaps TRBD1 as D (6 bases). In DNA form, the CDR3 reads TGTGCCAGCAGCTTCCCAGGGGTAGAAAAACTGTTTTTT. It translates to CASSFPGVEKLFF.